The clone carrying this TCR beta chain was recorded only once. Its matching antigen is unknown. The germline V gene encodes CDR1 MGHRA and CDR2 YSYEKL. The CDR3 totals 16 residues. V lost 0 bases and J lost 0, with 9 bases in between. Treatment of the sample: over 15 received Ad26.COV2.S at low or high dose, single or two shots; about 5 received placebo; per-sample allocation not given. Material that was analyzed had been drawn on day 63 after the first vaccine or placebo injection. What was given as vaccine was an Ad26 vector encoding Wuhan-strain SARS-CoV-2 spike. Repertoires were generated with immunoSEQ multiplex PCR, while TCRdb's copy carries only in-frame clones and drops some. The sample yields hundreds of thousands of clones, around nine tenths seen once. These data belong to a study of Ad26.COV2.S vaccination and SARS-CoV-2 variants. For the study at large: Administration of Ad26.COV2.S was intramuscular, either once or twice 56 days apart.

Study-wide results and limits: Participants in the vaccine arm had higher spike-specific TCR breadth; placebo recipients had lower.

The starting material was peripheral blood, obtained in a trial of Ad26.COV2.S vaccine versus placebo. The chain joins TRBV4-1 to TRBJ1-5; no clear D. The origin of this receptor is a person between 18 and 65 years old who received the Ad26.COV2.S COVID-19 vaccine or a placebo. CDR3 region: CASSQDPTYSNQPQHF. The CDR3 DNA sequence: TGCGCCAGCAGCCAAGATCCTACTTATAGCAATCAGCCCCAGCATTTT.